This TCR beta chain was obtained from a study of regulatory T cells in long-lasting Graves disease. General study points: Comparison showed that persistent patients shared more public clonotypes (about 2,800) than new patients (roughly 1,000). Accuracy might have suffered from few samples.

Sequencing libraries for TCR beta were prepared with iRepertoire HTBI primers and Arm-PCR of CDR3 regions. How the authors handled the data: Spanning all samples, the identified segments comprised around 62 TRBV and around 15 TRBJ. Each CDR3 protein gets one entry after TCRdb re-called the multiplex PCR reads with MiXCR. TCRdb, not the authors, supplied the V and J calls. The sample holds 400,000 to 500,000 distinct CDR3 sequences; about a fifth are singletons and the top ten take 7.8%. Time point described: persistent/refractory GD, antithyroid drugs over 5 years with positive TRAb. The authors made the TCR library using RNA they extracted from PBMCs. American Thyroid Association guidelines defined how Graves' disease was diagnosed. The V gene lost 5 bases and the J gene lost 2 bases, with 13 bases spanning the gap. Germline lookup yields CDR1 GTSNPN and CDR2 SVGIG (reference sequence). The CDR3 consists of 13 residues.

As to this clonotype: Its cognate antigen is unknown.

The chain joins TRBV30 to TRBJ2-7; perhaps D is TRBD1 or TRBD2 (6 bases each). The TCR comes from a female donor with Graves disease. Here the sequenced sample was peripheral blood mononuclear cells (PBMCs), taken when the disease was refractory, from a patient treated with antithyroid drugs. The CDR3 loop reads CAWRGLGTYEQYF. The CDR3 DNA reads TGTGCCTGGCGGGGGCTCGGGACCTACGAGCAGTACTTC.